Following are 23 T cell receptor beta chains from one sample sequenced in a study of blood T cell repertoires in COVID-19. Clones were read by immunoSEQ multiplex PCR, and TCRdb kept only the in-frame ones, dropping some. This repertoire shows about 670,000 clones, more than 80% found once; its top ten account for around 0.3%. Sequences were obtained from peripheral blood. These receptors were taken from a woman aged 18-35 years with acute or convalescent COVID-19.

The V call is TRBV29-1, the J call TRBJ2-1; 7 nucleotides match TRBD1. Germline V lookup: CDR1 SQVTM, CDR2 ANQGSEA. The V segment lost 4 bases and the J segment 4 bases; nucleotides outside the gene matches: 7. The CDR3 is 14 residues long. The CDR3 sequence: CSVGVGTAYNEQFF. The CDR3 DNA reads as TGCAGCGTTGGAGTCGGGACAGCTTACAATGAGCAGTTCTTC.

The sample holds one count of this clone. The gene calls are TRBV9 and TRBJ2-7; D is ambiguous. Germline V lookup: CDR1 SGDLS, CDR2 YYNGEE. Trimming took off 4 bases at V and 7 bases at J, with 12 bases between the two ends. The CDR3 is 12 residues long. CDR3 sequence reads: CASSSSTEEQYF. CDR3 coding DNA: TGTGCCAGCAGCTCAAGCACTGAAGAGCAGTACTTC. Variable domain in full (rest from reference TRBV9 and TRBJ2-7): DSGVTQTPKHLITATGQRVTLRCSPRSGDLSVYWYQQSLDQGLQFLIQYYNGEERAKGNILERFSAQQFPDLHSELNLSSLELGDSALYFCASSSSTEEQYFGPGTRLTVT.

J is TRBJ1-5 and V is TRBV21-1. TRBV21-1 counts as a pseudogene. This CDR3 spans 15 amino acids. In DNA, the CDR3 is TGTGCCAGCCTTCCGCGTAAGTGGTGCTGGCAGCCCCAGCATTTT. As protein: CASLPRKWCWQPQHF.

Remarks on this clone: This same CDR3 is encoded by further DNA sequences in the sample. The chain joins TRBV6-1 to TRBJ1-3; D ambiguous. The CDR3 length is 15 residues. V lost 0 bases and J lost 1, with 7 bases in between. CDR1 is MNHNS, CDR2 SASEGT, per germline. CDR3 loop: CASSEATGSGNTIYF. CDR3 coding DNA: TGTGCCAGCAGTGAAGCGACGGGATCTGGAAACACCATATATTTT.

The CDR3 DNA reads as TGTGCCAGCTCACCCGCCGTTAACATGAACACTGAAGCTTTCTTT. Translation: CASSPAVNMNTEAFF. The chain combines TRBV18 with TRBJ1-1; no definite D call. V lost 3 bases and J 0 bases, leaving 11 bases between the germline ends. This CDR3 is 15 amino acids long. Germline values: CDR1 KGHSH, CDR2 LQKENI. Together with reference TRBV18 and TRBJ1-1, the CDR3 gives the full variable domain: NAGVMQNPRHLVRRRGQEARLRCSPMKGHSHVYWYRQLPEEGLKFMVYLQKENIIDESGMPKERFSAEFPKEGPSILRIQQVVRGDSAAYFCASSPAVNMNTEAFFGQGTRLTVV.

This sequence joins TRBV3-1 (or the pseudogene TRBV3-2) and TRBJ2-7, with D possibly TRBD1 on 7 matching bases. The germline V gene encodes CDR1 LGHDT and CDR2 YNNKEL (reference sequence). This CDR3 is built from 14 residues. The V end was cut by 5 bases, the J end by 2 bases, with 13 bases between. The CDR3 DNA reads TGTGCCAGCAGCAGCAGGGGGGTAGCCTACGAGCAGTACTTC. It is translated as CASSSRGVAYEQYF.

The chain recombines TRBV11-1 with TRBJ2-1; TRBD2 aligns across 9 bases. The CDR3 is 15 residues long. In germline, CDR1 is SGHAT, CDR2 FQDESV (reference sequence). Losses at the gene ends were 5 bases for V and 3 bases for J; bases not matched to a gene: 5. The CDR3 is CASSPLAGSYNEQFF. DNA of the CDR3: TGTGCCAGCAGCCCTCTAGCGGGGAGCTACAATGAGCAGTTCTTC.

The rearrangement links TRBV5-4 to TRBJ1-1, with D unclear. This CDR3 contains 14 residues. V shed 0 bases and J shed 0 bases, with 6 bases lying between them. In germline, CDR1 is SGHNT, CDR2 YYREEE (reference sequence). CDR3 DNA: TGTGCCAGCAGCTTGGACTACATGAACACTGAAGCTTTCTTT. Translating it yields CASSLDYMNTEAFF.

The chain has TRBV5-1 and TRBJ1-2; D is undetermined. Trimming took off 0 bases at V and 3 bases at J, with 18 bases between the two ends. The CDR3 runs 17 residues. The germline CDR1 and CDR2 sequences are SGHRS and YFSETQ. CDR3 protein: CASSLGREIPSHYGYTF. The CDR3 nucleotides are TGCGCCAGCAGCTTGGGGAGGGAGATACCCTCCCACTATGGCTACACCTTC.

The chain combines TRBV3-1 (or the pseudogene TRBV3-2) with TRBJ2-3; the match to TRBD2 covers 8 bases. This CDR3 region has 14 residues. The germline V gene encodes CDR1 LGHDT and CDR2 YNNKEL (reference sequence). Germline trimming cut 4 bases from V and 2 bases from J; bases unmatched to any gene: 2. This chain's CDR3 is CASSRAGDTDTQYF. The CDR3 bases are TGTGCCAGCAGCCGAGCGGGGGACACAGATACGCAGTATTTT.

The chain employs TRBV9 and TRBJ1-2; D ambiguous. The CDR3 sequence is 13 residues long. V lost 0 bases to trimming and J lost 6 bases, with 9 bases between them. The germline CDR1 and CDR2 sequences are SGDLS and YYNGEE. The DNA of the CDR3 is TGTGCCAGCAGCGTAGGAGGGATCGATGGCTACACCTTC. It is translated as CASSVGGIDGYTF.

The gene calls are TRBV3-1 (or the pseudogene TRBV3-2) and TRBJ2-7; TRBD1 is a possible D gene (5 bases). Per the germline V gene, CDR1 is LGHDT and CDR2 is YNNKEL (reference sequence). V was trimmed by 2 bases and J by 3 bases, leaving 11 bases between them. CDR3 length equals 14 residues. CDR3 bases: TGTGCCAGCAGCCAATCGACAGTACTCTACGAGCAGTACTTC. This encodes CASSQSTVLYEQYF.

This clone was picked up one time. This rearrangement joins TRBV2 to TRBJ2-6, with 8 bases that match TRBD2. V was pared by 6 bases and J by 3 bases, with 4 bases of the junction left unmatched. This CDR3 is built from 15 residues. Per germline, CDR1 SNHLY and CDR2 FYNNEI. DNA for the CDR3: TGTGCCAGCAGAGCCGGGGGGGTTGGGGCCAACGTCCTGACTTTC. Its protein product is CASRAGGVGANVLTF.

The V call is TRBV7-2, the J call TRBJ2-2; D gene unclear. The CDR3 is 13 residues long. Trimming cost V 4 bases and J 4 bases, with 7 bases left between them. Germline CDR1 reads SGHTA; CDR2 reads FQGNSA. CDR3 sequence (DNA): TGTGCCAGCAGCTCGTTTCGCACCGGGGAGCTGTTTTTT. It is translated as CASSSFRTGELFF.

This chain links TRBV30 with TRBJ1-1; perhaps TRBD1 as D (5 bases). Germline V gene data show CDR1 as GTSNPN and CDR2 as SVGIG (reference sequence). The CDR3 is made up of 13 amino acids. V was clipped by 2 bases and J by 1 base, with 8 bases between them. The CDR3 here is CAWSRRGNTEAFF. The CDR3 nucleotides are TGTGCCTGGAGTCGGAGGGGGAACACTGAAGCTTTCTTT.

The gene calls are TRBV7-2 and TRBJ2-3; a weak D match, TRBD2 (5 bases). Germline V gene data show CDR1 as SGHTA and CDR2 as FQGNSA. V lost 3 bases and J lost 6, with 19 bases in between. The CDR3 sequence is 16 residues long. CDR3 loop: CASSFGVPTGVDTQYF. CDR3 DNA: TGTGCCAGCAGCTTCGGGGTCCCCACTGGGGTCGATACGCAGTATTTT.

This clone appeared once. The V call is TRBV5-4, the J call TRBJ2-2, with 9 bases matching TRBD1. The ends lost 4 bases at V and 2 bases at J; junction bases unmatched: 6. The length of the CDR3 is 16 residues. Germline V lookup: CDR1 SGHNT, CDR2 YYREEE (reference sequence). DNA for the CDR3: TGTGCCAGCAGCACCCCGACAGGGGGAAACACCGGGGAGCTGTTTTTT. This codes for CASSTPTGGNTGELFF.

The gene calls are TRBV3-1 (or the pseudogene TRBV3-2) and TRBJ2-1; D is perhaps TRBD1 (8 bases). The germline gives CDR1 LGHDT, CDR2 YNNKEL (reference sequence). V lost 3 bases and J 3 bases, leaving 12 bases between the germline ends. The CDR3 extends over 15 amino acids. Here the CDR3 DNA reads TGTGCCAGCAGCCAGAACAGGGGGGGCTACAATGAGCAGTTCTTC. Its protein product is CASSQNRGGYNEQFF.

This chain links TRBV29-1 with TRBJ1-6; TRBD1 matches at 9 bases. The CDR3 spans 14 residues. V lost 6 bases, J lost 7 bases, and 7 bases stayed unmatched. Germline V gene sequence: CDR1 SQVTM, CDR2 ANQGSEA. The CDR3 bases are TGCAGCGTCGCCATTGGGACAGGGAATTCACCCCTCCACTTT. This translates into CSVAIGTGNSPLHF.

The rearrangement uses TRBV3-1 (or the pseudogene TRBV3-2) and TRBJ1-4, with D perhaps TRBD1 (6 bases). The CDR3 contains 18 residues. Trimming removed 0 bases from V and 12 bases from J, with 26 bases in between. Germline V lookup: CDR1 LGHDT, CDR2 YNNKEL (reference sequence). The CDR3, as DNA: TGTGCCAGCAGCCAAGAGTCCGTGGACAGCTTGTTCATGGCGGAACTGTTTTTT. It specifies CASSQESVDSLFMAELFF.

The rearrangement links TRBV24-1 to TRBJ2-7; 12 nucleotides agree with TRBD1. CDR3 length: 13 residues. The junction had 0 bases not matched to a gene; V was cut back by 5 bases and J by 5 bases. Germline assignment: CDR1 KGHDR and CDR2 SFDVKD. CDR3 in amino acids: CATSGDRGHEQYF. The DNA for the CDR3 is TGTGCCACCAGTGGGGACAGGGGGCACGAGCAGTACTTC.

V is TRBV7-9 and J is TRBJ2-1; D gene unclear. There are 14 residues in the CDR3. Germline V gene lookup returns CDR1 SEHNR and CDR2 FQNEAQ (reference sequence). Deletions cut 6 bases from V and 4 bases from J, with 13 bases between. As DNA, the CDR3 is TGTGCCAGCAGTCAAACCTGGCCGTACAATGAGCAGTTCTTC. This sequence encodes CASSQTWPYNEQFF.

The V gene is TRBV24-1, the J gene TRBJ2-7; 10 bases are a match to TRBD1. The CDR3 loop spans 13 amino acids. J lost 1 base, V lost 10 bases, and 3 bases had no gene match. CDR1 KGHDR and CDR2 SFDVKD come from the germline V gene. CDR3 sequence: CATRQGASYEQYF. As DNA, the CDR3 is TGTGCCACTCGACAGGGGGCATCCTACGAGCAGTACTTC.